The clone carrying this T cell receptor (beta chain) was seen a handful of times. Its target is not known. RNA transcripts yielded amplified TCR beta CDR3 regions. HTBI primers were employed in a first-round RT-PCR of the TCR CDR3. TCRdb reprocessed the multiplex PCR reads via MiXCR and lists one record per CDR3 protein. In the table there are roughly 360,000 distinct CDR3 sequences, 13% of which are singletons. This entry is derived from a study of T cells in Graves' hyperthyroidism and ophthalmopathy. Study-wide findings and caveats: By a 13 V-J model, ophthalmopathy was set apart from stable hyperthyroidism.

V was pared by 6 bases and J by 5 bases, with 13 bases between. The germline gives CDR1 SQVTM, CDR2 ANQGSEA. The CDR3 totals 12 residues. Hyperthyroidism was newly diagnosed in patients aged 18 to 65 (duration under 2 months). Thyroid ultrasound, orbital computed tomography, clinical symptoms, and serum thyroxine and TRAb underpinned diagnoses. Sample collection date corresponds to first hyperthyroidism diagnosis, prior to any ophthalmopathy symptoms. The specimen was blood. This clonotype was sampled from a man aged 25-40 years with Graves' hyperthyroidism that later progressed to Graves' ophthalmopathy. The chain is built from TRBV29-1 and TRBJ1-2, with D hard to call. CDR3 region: CSVGEDWYGYTF. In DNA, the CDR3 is TGCAGCGTCGGGGAGGACTGGTATGGCTACACCTTC.